Presented here are 20 T cell receptor beta chains from one specimen sequenced in a study of radiotherapy plus CTLA-4 blockade in lung cancer. Method: immunoSEQ multiplex PCR; TCRdb's copy keeps in-frame clones and lacks some. There are fewer than 140,000 clones in the sample; under 90% occur only once, and under 2.5% lies in the top ten. The sample was peripheral blood, taken from a patient treated with radiotherapy plus ipilimumab. These receptors originate from a human donor with non-small cell lung cancer that progressed on radiotherapy plus ipilimumab. Some clones in this sample may be carry-over from other donors' samples.

V and J are TRBV14 and TRBJ1-2; no clear D. The germline V gene encodes CDR1 SGHDN and CDR2 FVKESK. This CDR3 is built from 15 residues. V lost 0 bases and J lost 3, with 11 bases in between. The CDR3 DNA reads as TGTGCCAGCAGCCAAGATCGACTGACGCACTATGGCTACACCTTC. Amino acid sequence: CASSQDRLTHYGYTF.

The chain joins TRBV5-8 to TRBJ2-1; no clear D gene. Per the germline V gene, CDR1 is SGHTS and CDR2 is YDEGEE. This CDR3 is 17 amino acids long. V lost 0 bases to trimming and J lost 13 bases, with 26 bases between them. The CDR3 nucleotides read TGTGCCAGCAGCTTGGTAGGCTGGCTGATCTCATCCCTTCCTCAGTTCTTC. As protein: CASSLVGWLISSLPQFF.

The CDR3 region has the DNA TGTGCCAGCAGCCACCGGACAGGGACGGGCACCGGGGAGCTGTTTTTT. It codes for CASSHRTGTGTGELFF. The gene calls are TRBV27 and TRBJ2-2; 8 positions agree with TRBD1. Germline V lookup: CDR1 MNHEY, CDR2 SMNVEV (reference sequence). This CDR3 contains 16 residues. J gave up 4 bases and V 6 bases, and 10 bases lay outside the gene matches.

The V gene is TRBV2, the J gene TRBJ2-1; 11 bases align to TRBD2. The CDR3 sequence is 16 residues long. V lost 3 bases and J lost 5; bases outside the gene matches: 6. Germline CDR1 SNHLY, CDR2 FYNNEI. In nucleotides, the CDR3 is TGTGCCAGCAGTGATTTTGTGACTAGCGGGAACAATGAGCAGTTCTTC. The encoded protein is CASSDFVTSGNNEQFF.

This clone was counted a few times. This sequence joins TRBV5-5 and TRBJ1-1; D perhaps matches TRBD1 (6 bases). Per the germline V gene, CDR1 is SGHKS and CDR2 is YYEKEE (reference sequence). The CDR3 consists of 14 residues. The V gene lost 4 bases and the J gene lost 0 bases, with 10 bases spanning the gap. In DNA form, the CDR3 reads TGTGCCAGCAGCGTGGACAGCATGAACACTGAAGCTTTCTTT. Translated, it gives CASSVDSMNTEAFF.

The chain is built from TRBV11-3 and TRBJ1-5; D is undetermined. V was pared by 2 bases and J by 0 bases, with 14 bases between. CDR3 length: 17 residues. Germline V CDR1 and CDR2: SGHNT, YENEEA. The CDR3 coding sequence is TGTGCCAGCAGCTTACAGCCCGTCCCCTATAGCAATCAGCCCCAGCATTTT. It specifies CASSLQPVPYSNQPQHF. Based on the CDR3 plus reference TRBV11-3 and TRBJ1-5, the full variable domain is EAGVVQSPRYKIIEKKQPVAFWCNPISGHNTLYWYLQNLGQGPELLIRYENEEAVDDSQLPKDRFSAERLKGVDSTLKIQPAELGDSAVYLCASSLQPVPYSNQPQHFGDGTRLSIL.

This clone showed up just once. V is TRBV5-4 and J is TRBJ2-7, with a weak D call TRBD1 (5 bases). Trimming shortened V by 3 bases and J by 4 bases, and 14 bases separated the two germline ends. CDR1 SGHNT and CDR2 YYREEE come from the germline V gene (reference sequence). The CDR3 contains 14 residues. CDR3 in amino acids: CASSSRNQGYEQYF. As DNA, the CDR3 is TGTGCCAGCAGCTCAAGAAATCAGGGTTACGAGCAGTACTTC.

J is TRBJ2-1 and V is TRBV5-6, with D maybe TRBD1 (5 bases). CDR1 SGHDT and CDR2 YYEEEE come from the germline V gene. CDR3 length equals 15 residues. V dropped 4 bases and J dropped 4 bases, with 15 bases sitting between them. CDR3 in DNA: TGTGCCAGCAGCCTCACCCCCCAGGGATACAATGAGCAGTTCTTC. Protein product: CASSLTPQGYNEQFF. Full variable domain (rest looked up from reference TRBV5-6 and TRBJ2-1): DAGVTQSPTHLIKTRGQQVTLRCSPKSGHDTVSWYQQALGQGPQFIFQYYEEEERQRGNFPDRFSGHQFPNYSSELNVNALLLGDSALYLCASSLTPQGYNEQFFGPGTRLTVL.

V is TRBV9 and J is TRBJ2-3; 7 bases are a match to TRBD2. CDR3 length equals 14 residues. Germline loops: CDR1 SGDLS, CDR2 YYNGEE. V trimming: 0 bases; J trimming: 5 bases; junction bases outside the gene matches: 3. The CDR3 loop is CASSVGASGDTQYF. The CDR3, as DNA: TGTGCCAGCAGCGTAGGCGCTAGCGGAGATACGCAGTATTTT.

This clone was seen only a few times. The rearrangement joins TRBV11-1 to TRBJ2-7; D unclear. Germline V gives CDR1 SGHAT, CDR2 FQDESV (reference sequence). The CDR3 covers 12 residues. V was clipped by 3 bases and J by 7 bases, with 10 bases between them. CDR3 residues: CASSFGITEQYF. DNA of the CDR3: TGTGCCAGCAGCTTTGGGATCACTGAGCAGTACTTC.

With respect to this clone: The sample contains more than one DNA sequence encoding this CDR3. The chain combines TRBV9 with TRBJ2-1; TRBD2 matches 7 bases. CDR1 SGDLS and CDR2 YYNGEE come from the germline V gene. V was clipped by 2 bases and J by 3 bases; unmatched bases: 2. This CDR3 contains 14 residues. CDR3 in DNA: TGTGCCAGCAGCGTTGGCGGGGGCTACAATGAGCAGTTCTTC. It codes for CASSVGGGYNEQFF.

This chain links TRBV6-6 with TRBJ1-1; 9 positions agree with TRBD1. Germline loops: CDR1 MNHNY, CDR2 SVGAGI (reference sequence). The CDR3 totals 14 residues. Trimming removed 5 bases from V and 4 bases from J; junction bases left unmatched: 5. The CDR3: CASSKGQGGTEAFF. CDR3 sequence (DNA): TGTGCCAGCAGTAAGGGACAGGGCGGCACTGAAGCTTTCTTT.

About this clone itself: This sample also contains other DNA sequences that code for the same CDR3. The gene calls are TRBV2 and TRBJ1-5, with 7 bases aligning to TRBD1. Germline V gene data show CDR1 as SNHLY and CDR2 as FYNNEI. The length of the CDR3 is 15 residues. V shed 4 bases, J shed 0 bases, and the junction held 3 bases outside the gene matches. The CDR3 DNA reads TGTGCCAGCAGTGTGACAGGGTATAGCAATCAGCCCCAGCATTTT. This sequence encodes CASSVTGYSNQPQHF. Looking up the rest from reference TRBV2 and TRBJ1-5 gives the full variable domain: EPEVTQTPSHQVTQMGQEVILRCVPISNHLYFYWYRQILGQKVEFLVSFYNNEISEKSEIFDDQFSVERPDGSNFTLKIRSTKLEDSAMYFCASSVTGYSNQPQHFGDGTRLSIL.

A note on this clone: This same CDR3 is encoded by further DNA sequences in the sample. The chain combines TRBV7-2 with TRBJ1-5, with a possible D match to TRBD1 (5 bases). This CDR3 has 13 amino acids. Germline lookup yields CDR1 SGHTA and CDR2 FQGNSA. The V end was cut by 2 bases, the J end by 6 bases, with 8 bases between. The CDR3 loop is CASSLRQGQPQHF. For the CDR3, the DNA is TGTGCCAGCAGCTTACGCCAGGGTCAGCCCCAGCATTTT.

This clone was observed a single time. The chain employs TRBV2 and TRBJ2-5; D is perhaps TRBD2 (6 bases). With 7 bases removed from V and 5 bases from J, the gap between germline ends came to 20 bases. The CDR3 is made up of 15 amino acids. The germline CDR1 and CDR2 sequences are SNHLY and FYNNEI. The CDR3 sequence is CASTYGGGTPETQYF. As DNA, the CDR3 is TGTGCCAGCACCTACGGAGGAGGGACCCCCGAGACCCAGTACTTC.

There are a few counts of this clone. This chain connects TRBV5-1 to TRBJ2-2; D call uncertain. V gave up 0 bases and J gave up 6 bases, with 15 bases separating them. CDR1 and CDR2 (germline): SGHRS, YFSETQ. CDR3 size: 16 residues. CDR3 loop: CASSLASLVRSGELFF. The CDR3 DNA reads TGCGCCAGCAGCTTGGCCAGCTTGGTAAGGTCCGGGGAGCTGTTTTTT.

This chain joins TRBV7-8 and TRBJ1-5, with 7 bases fitting TRBD1. This CDR3 spans 18 amino acids. V lost 1 base, J lost 0 bases, and 9 bases stayed unmatched. The germline CDR1 and CDR2 sequences are SGHVS and FQNEAQ. DNA of the CDR3: TGTGCCAGCAGCTTAGGTAGAAGGGACAGCTATAGCAATCAGCCCCAGCATTTT. The encoded protein is CASSLGRRDSYSNQPQHF.

The chain links TRBV4-3 to TRBJ1-2, with no clear D. The CDR3 length is 16 residues. The germline V gene has CDR1 LGHNA and CDR2 YSLEER. Trimming left V 0 bases short and J 5 bases short, with 16 bases between. As DNA, the CDR3 is TGCGCCAGCAGCCAAGACGTGGCAGTCCTAGGGTATGGCTACACCTTC. It encodes CASSQDVAVLGYGYTF.

The genes are TRBV9 and TRBJ1-2; the D is unclear. The germline gives CDR1 SGDLS, CDR2 YYNGEE. CDR3 size: 13 residues. Trimming removed 2 bases at V and 2 bases at J, with 7 bases between. The CDR3: CASSVDVNYGYTF. CDR3 sequence (DNA): TGTGCCAGCAGCGTTGACGTCAACTATGGCTACACCTTC.

The V call is TRBV4-3, the J call TRBJ1-5; no clear D gene. The CDR3 is 18 amino acids. The V end was cut by 3 bases, the J end by 2 bases, with 20 bases between. CDR1 is LGHNA and CDR2 is YSLEER in the germline V gene. CDR3 residues: CASSHTYYVYRGNQPQHF. CDR3 in DNA: TGCGCCAGCAGCCACACTTATTACGTTTACCGGGGCAATCAGCCCCAGCATTTT.